A single sample is the source of the 26 T cell receptor beta chains below, sequenced in a study of cytomegalovirus exposure and HLA in healthy donors. The PCR was carried out with 60 Vbeta primers and 13 Jbeta primers. Data came from immunoSEQ multiplex PCR; TCRdb stores just in-frame clones and leaves some out. Of 150,000 to 160,000 clones in the sample, over 70% were seen once. The source material was PBMCs. These receptors all come from a man between 25 and 39 years old in good health and CMV-seronegative.

In the case of this clone: One junction end disagrees with the germline gene, perhaps due to a read error. The V gene is TRBV2, the J gene TRBJ1-5, with 10 bases aligning to TRBD1. Germline values: CDR1 SNHLY, CDR2 FYNNEI. The CDR3 runs to 15 residues. DNA of the CDR3: TGTGCCAACAGTAATAGACAGGGGGCCGTCCAGCCCCAGCATTTT. It translates to CANSNRQGAVQPQHF.

J is TRBJ2-7 and V is TRBV5-1; TRBD2 might be the D (5 bases). Germline CDR1 is SGHRS and CDR2 is YFSETQ. The CDR3 covers 14 residues. V gave up 0 bases and J gave up 5 bases, with 12 bases separating them. In DNA, the CDR3 is TGCGCCAGCAGCTTGGCGGGGAGTCGCAACGAGCAGTACTTC. Its translation is CASSLAGSRNEQYF.

This chain links TRBV6-1 with TRBJ2-7; D unresolved. The CDR3 has 13 amino acids. Germline CDR1 MNHNS, CDR2 SASEGT. V was cut by 5 bases and J by 3 bases, with 11 bases left in between. In DNA form, the CDR3 reads TGTGCCAGCAGTTCAAGAGTCGGCTACGAGCAGTACTTC. Its translation is CASSSRVGYEQYF.

The gene calls are TRBV28 and TRBJ1-1; D unclear. This CDR3 is built from 13 residues. The V gene's germline CDR1 is MDHEN and CDR2 SYDVKM. Trimming stripped 8 bases from V and 3 bases from J, with 13 bases between. The CDR3 DNA sequence: TGTGCCAGCGGAGAGGGATGGGACACTGAAGCTTTCTTT. Translated, it gives CASGEGWDTEAFF.

The rearrangement joins TRBV5-5 to TRBJ2-7, with TRBD1 matching 7 bases. The germline gives CDR1 SGHKS, CDR2 YYEKEE (reference sequence). Trimming took 5 bases from V and 0 from J; bases not matched to a gene: 5. This CDR3 has 14 residues. As DNA, the CDR3 is TGTGCCAGCAGTACCGACAGGGACTCCTACGAGCAGTACTTC. This translates into CASSTDRDSYEQYF.

The chain recombines TRBV5-4 with TRBJ2-3, with a possible D match to TRBD2 (6 bases). V lost 0 bases, J lost 4 bases, and 18 bases lay in between. The CDR3 extends over 17 amino acids. Per the germline V gene, CDR1 is SGHNT and CDR2 is YYREEE (reference sequence). The CDR3 DNA reads TGTGCCAGCAGCTTGGGGGGCGGTGGGGGGAATGCAGATACGCAGTATTTT. Translation gives CASSLGGGGGNADTQYF.

CDR3 DNA: TGTGCCAGCAGCGAGGGGGTGAGACAGCCCCAGCATTTT. Residues: CASSEGVRQPQHF. The chain uses TRBV7-9 and TRBJ1-5, with D perhaps matching TRBD1 (6 bases). Per the germline V gene, CDR1 is SEHNR and CDR2 is FQNEAQ (reference sequence). V was trimmed by 5 bases and J by 7 bases, leaving 12 bases between them. The CDR3 contains 13 residues.

The J gene is TRBJ2-3, the V gene TRBV19, with 10 bases matching TRBD1. The CDR3 totals 14 residues. V gave up 7 bases and J gave up 3 bases; unmatched junction bases: 4. The germline gives CDR1 LNHDA, CDR2 SQIVND (reference sequence). Here the CDR3 DNA reads TGTGCCAGTACCGGGACAGGGGAAACAGATACGCAGTATTTT. It is translated as CASTGTGETDTQYF. Full variable domain (outside the CDR3, taken from reference TRBV19 and TRBJ2-3): DGGITQSPKYLFRKEGQNVTLSCEQNLNHDAMYWYRQDPGQGLRLIYYSQIVNDFQKGDIAEGYSVSREKKESFPLTVTSAQKNPTAFYLCASTGTGETDTQYFGPGTRLTVL.

This clone was recorded only once. The chain recombines TRBV18 with TRBJ1-2; D is possibly TRBD1 (5 bases). Deletions cut 3 bases from V and 8 bases from J, with 10 bases between. The germline CDR1 and CDR2 sequences are KGHSH and LQKENI. The CDR3 is made up of 12 amino acids. This chain's CDR3 is CASSPQGRGYTF. DNA for the CDR3: TGTGCCAGCTCACCGCAGGGTCGCGGCTACACCTTC.

The V call is TRBV2, the J call TRBJ2-4; D remains ambiguous. Trimming pared 5 bases from V and 0 bases from J, leaving 14 bases between. From germline, CDR1 is SNHLY and CDR2 FYNNEI. This CDR3 comprises 16 residues. The CDR3: CASSPPGTLAKNIQYF. DNA for the CDR3: TGTGCCAGCAGTCCGCCAGGAACCCTAGCCAAAAACATTCAGTACTTC.

The chain employs TRBV5-4 and TRBJ2-1, with TRBD2 identical over 8 bases. Germline V gene data show CDR1 as SGHNT and CDR2 as YYREEE (reference sequence). The length of the CDR3 is 15 residues. With V trimmed by 0 bases and J by 7 bases, 6 bases remained unmatched. The CDR3 region has the DNA TGTGCCAGCAGCTTGGTTACGGGGGGGCCTAATGAGCAGTTCTTC. It yields the protein CASSLVTGGPNEQFF.

This clone was detected a few times. The CDR3 protein is CASSLGQGTDTQYF. DNA for the CDR3: TGTGCCAGCAGTCTCGGACAGGGGACAGATACGCAGTATTTT. This chain links TRBV27 with TRBJ2-3; 9 nucleotides align to TRBD1. This CDR3 has 14 residues. J gave up 3 bases and V 5 bases, and 3 bases lay outside the gene matches. Per germline, CDR1 MNHEY and CDR2 SMNVEV (reference sequence).

V gene TRBV28 combines with J gene TRBJ2-5; possible D gene TRBD2, 6 bases. The tail of the sequence fits TRBJ2-7 better, so the J call may be wrong. The CDR3 is 17 amino acids. The germline CDR1 and CDR2 sequences are MDHEN and SYDVKM. The CDR3, as DNA: TGTGCCAGCAGGCCCACAGGCGGGACGATTATCTCCTACGAGCAGTACTTC. Translated, it gives CASRPTGGTIISYEQYF.

The sample holds a few counts of this clone. This chain joins TRBV11-1 and TRBJ1-2, with unresolved D. The CDR3 is 13 amino acids. V dropped 0 bases and J dropped 8 bases, with 10 bases sitting between them. Germline CDR1 reads SGHAT; CDR2 reads FQDESV (reference sequence). This CDR3 is CASSLAGAGGYTF. CDR3 bases: TGTGCCAGCAGCTTAGCTGGTGCAGGAGGCTACACCTTC.

The V and J genes are TRBV6-6 and TRBJ1-1; tentatively, D is TRBD1 (6 bases). CDR1 is MNHNY, CDR2 SVGAGI, per germline (reference sequence). Trimming shortened V by 0 bases and J by 1 base, and 12 bases separated the two germline ends. CDR3 size: 16 residues. In nucleotides, the CDR3 is TGTGCCAGCAGTTACTCCCACAGGACAGCGAACACTGAAGCTTTCTTT. Its translation: CASSYSHRTANTEAFF.

The gene calls are TRBV19 and TRBJ1-1; D perhaps matches TRBD1 (5 bases). There are 10 residues in the CDR3. Germline CDR1 is LNHDA and CDR2 is SQIVND (reference sequence). V was trimmed by 4 bases and J by 8 bases, leaving 5 bases between them. CDR3 sequence: CASSKGEAFF. CDR3 coding DNA: TGTGCCAGTAGTAAGGGGGAAGCTTTCTTT.

V usage is TRBV5-6 and J usage is TRBJ1-1; TRBD1 aligns across 9 bases. V was clipped by 5 bases and J by 0 bases; unmatched bases: 8. Germline V CDR1 and CDR2: SGHDT, YYEEEE. The CDR3 covers 16 residues. CDR3 coding DNA: TGTGCCAGCAGAACCGGGACAGGGACCATGAACACTGAAGCTTTCTTT. Translation gives CASRTGTGTMNTEAFF.

This clone has more than one count but fewer than ten. The gene calls are TRBV14 and TRBJ2-1; maybe TRBD1 (5 bases). Trimming stripped 3 bases from V and 6 bases from J, with 12 bases between. Germline V lookup: CDR1 SGHDN, CDR2 FVKESK. The CDR3 loop spans 14 amino acids. Here the CDR3 reads CASSQIRAGNEQFF. The CDR3 DNA sequence: TGTGCCAGCAGCCAGATCAGGGCCGGCAATGAGCAGTTCTTC.

The J gene is TRBJ1-1, the V gene TRBV7-9; 7 bases agree with TRBD1. There are 19 residues in the CDR3. CDR1 is SEHNR and CDR2 is FQNEAQ in the germline V gene (reference sequence). The V gene end was trimmed by 5 bases and the J gene end by 0 bases; junction bases not matched to a gene: 18. CDR3 protein: CASSTRRQGEGRMNTEAFF. CDR3 in DNA: TGTGCCAGCAGCACCCGGCGACAGGGAGAGGGCCGAATGAACACTGAAGCTTTCTTT.

The V call is TRBV5-4, the J call TRBJ1-6, with D maybe TRBD1 (6 bases). The CDR3 spans 15 residues. Trimming removed 4 bases from V and 5 bases from J, with 13 bases in between. The germline CDR1 and CDR2 sequences are SGHNT and YYREEE (reference sequence). The CDR3 DNA reads TGTGCCAGCAGCACCCCGGACAGCCATAATTCACCCCTCCACTTT. As protein: CASSTPDSHNSPLHF.

This chain joins TRBV9 and TRBJ2-7; maybe TRBD1 (7 bases). V lost 0 bases to trimming and J lost 6 bases, with 13 bases between them. The CDR3 extends over 14 amino acids. CDR1 and CDR2 (germline): SGDLS, YYNGEE. CDR3 amino acids: CASSVGGTDGEQYF. The CDR3 region has the DNA TGTGCCAGCAGCGTAGGCGGGACAGATGGCGAGCAGTACTTC.

In this sample, this clone turned up a few times. The CDR3 DNA is TGTGCCTGGAGTGATACTAACTATGGCTACACCTTC. Translating it yields CAWSDTNYGYTF. This chain links TRBV30 with TRBJ1-2; D is unresolved. Germline V lookup: CDR1 GTSNPN, CDR2 SVGIG (reference sequence). Trimming left V 1 base short and J 0 bases short, with 3 bases between. The CDR3 length is 12 residues.

As concerns this clone: The junction and the germline gene differ at one end; a read error may be behind it. The chain couples TRBV5-8 to TRBJ2-1; D perhaps matches TRBD2 (7 bases). The length of the CDR3 is 12 residues. Germline V gene lookup returns CDR1 SGHTS and CDR2 YDEGEE. The CDR3 loop reads CASSLIEGGPIF. DNA of the CDR3: TGTGCCAGCAGCTTGATTGAGGGGGGGCCAATCTTC.

The chain links TRBV29-1 to TRBJ2-7; 9 nucleotides match TRBD1. V lost 3 bases, J lost 6 bases, and 12 bases stayed unmatched. Germline V lookup: CDR1 SQVTM, CDR2 ANQGSEA. This CDR3 region has 15 residues. The CDR3 loop reads CSVEWTGAWGGEQYF. As DNA, the CDR3 is TGCAGCGTTGAGTGGACAGGGGCCTGGGGTGGCGAGCAGTACTTC.

The chain recombines TRBV28 with TRBJ1-5; D is perhaps TRBD1 (5 bases). Germline assignment: CDR1 MDHEN and CDR2 SYDVKM. The CDR3 contains 18 residues. Deletions cut 2 bases from V and 3 bases from J, with 20 bases between. The CDR3 DNA follows: TGTGCCAGCAGTTTAAGGGGTCCGAATAGGGGCCTCAATCAGCCCCAGCATTTT. It translates to CASSLRGPNRGLNQPQHF. Using reference TRBV28 and TRBJ1-5 for the parts outside the CDR3, the full variable domain is DVKVTQSSRYLVKRTGEKVFLECVQDMDHENMFWYRQDPGLGLRLIYFSYDVKMKEKGDIPEGYSVSREKKERFSLILESASTNQTSMYLCASSLRGPNRGLNQPQHFGDGTRLSIL.

The V and J genes are TRBV5-1 and TRBJ2-7, with 9 bases fitting TRBD1. The V and J ends lost 4 bases and 7 bases, in that order; junction bases with no gene match: 6. The CDR3 is 13 amino acids. Looked up from germline, CDR1 is SGHRS and CDR2 is YFSETQ. The CDR3 region has the DNA TGCGCCAGCAGCCCACAGGGGGCCCGTGAGCAGTACTTC. Protein: CASSPQGAREQYF. Supplemented by reference TRBV5-1 and TRBJ2-7, the full variable domain reads KAGVTQTPRYLIKTRGQQVTLSCSPISGHRSVSWYQQTPGQGLQFLFEYFSETQRNKGNFPGRFSGRQFSNSRSEMNVSTLELGDSALYLCASSPQGAREQYFGPGTRLTVT.